This entry concerns a single TCR beta chain. These data belong to a study of CD8 T cells in Susac syndrome. In blood CD8+ and CD4+ T cells, TCR beta underwent sequencing. Fulfillment of recently defined diagnostic criteria for definite or probable disease was shown by the patients with Susac syndrome. RNA was extracted with the RNeasy kit, and a quantity of roughly 0.45 to 1 ug was reverse transcribed using random hexamers. Multiplex PCR with immunoSEQ amplified the TCR beta CDR3 across 54 Vbeta and 13 Jbeta. TCRdb ran MiXCR on the immunoSEQ multiplex PCR reads and lists one entry per CDR3 protein. The sample gives about 100,000 distinct CDR3 sequences, roughly 96% of which show up once; 0.25% to 0.35% is in the top ten. V was clipped by 6 bases and J by 4 bases, with 12 bases between them. The CDR3 is made up of 12 amino acids. The germline V gene has CDR1 SQVTM and CDR2 ANQGSEA.

The chain employs TRBV29-1 and TRBJ1-2; the D is unclear. The source material was CD8+ T cells from PBMCs. The TCR comes from a human donor with Susac syndrome. DNA for the CDR3: TGCAGCGTCTCGGGTTTAATCTATGGCTACACCTTC. Its translation is CSVSGLIYGYTF.